Listed here is a single T cell receptor (beta chain). Its antigen is currently unknown. This sample stems from a study of shared clonotypes between healthy human individuals. Broader study findings: Collection of samples was limited to blood; tissue repertoires likely differ.

Over several immunoSEQ plates, each subset's genomic DNA was distributed in even portions. Original processing notes: ImmunoSEQ yielded junction-only sequences lacking quality scores, so filtering differed. Generated by immunoSEQ multiplex PCR, the TCRdb table keeps only in-frame clones and is missing some. V and J calls and clone size follow that table, whereas D and trimming were derived from the DNA. Seen here are 450,000 to 500,000 clones, around 85% observed once, and the top ten hold 12%. The receptor comes from a woman between 40 and 50 years old in good health. Some clones in this sample may be carry-over from other donors' samples. The sequencing input was PBMCs.

The CDR3 is CASSLGAGGANVLTF. CDR3 nucleotides: TGCGCCAGCAGCTTGGGGGCGGGAGGGGCCAACGTCCTGACTTTC. The chain has TRBV5-1 and TRBJ2-6; a weak D match, TRBD2 (6 bases). The CDR3 is made up of 15 amino acids. From germline, CDR1 is SGHRS and CDR2 YFSETQ. The V gene lost 0 bases and the J gene lost 4 bases, with 8 bases spanning the gap.